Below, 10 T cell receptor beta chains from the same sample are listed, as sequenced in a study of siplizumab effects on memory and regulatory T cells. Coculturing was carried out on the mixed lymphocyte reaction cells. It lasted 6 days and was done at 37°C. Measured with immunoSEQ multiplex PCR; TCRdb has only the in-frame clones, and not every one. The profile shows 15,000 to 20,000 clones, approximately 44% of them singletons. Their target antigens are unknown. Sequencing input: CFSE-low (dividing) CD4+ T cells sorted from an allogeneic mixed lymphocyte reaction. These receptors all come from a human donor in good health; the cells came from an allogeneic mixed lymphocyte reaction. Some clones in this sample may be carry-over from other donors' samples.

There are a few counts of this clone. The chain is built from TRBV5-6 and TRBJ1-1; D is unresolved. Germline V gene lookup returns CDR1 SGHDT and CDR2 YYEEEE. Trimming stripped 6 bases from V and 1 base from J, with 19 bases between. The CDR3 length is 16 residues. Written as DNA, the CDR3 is TGTGCCAGCACCTCGGATCTGGCGCGCCGGAACACTGAAGCTTTCTTT. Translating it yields CASTSDLARRNTEAFF.

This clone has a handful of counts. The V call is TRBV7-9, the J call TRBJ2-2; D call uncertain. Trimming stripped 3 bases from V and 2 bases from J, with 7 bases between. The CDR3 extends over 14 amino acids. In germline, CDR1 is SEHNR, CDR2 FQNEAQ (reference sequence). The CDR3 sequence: CASSFELNTGELFF. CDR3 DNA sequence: TGTGCCAGCAGCTTTGAACTTAACACCGGGGAGCTGTTTTTT.

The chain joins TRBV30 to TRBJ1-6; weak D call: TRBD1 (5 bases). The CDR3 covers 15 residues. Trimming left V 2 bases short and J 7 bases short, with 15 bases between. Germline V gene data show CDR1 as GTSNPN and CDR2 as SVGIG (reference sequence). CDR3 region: CAWSSPGLRNSPLHF. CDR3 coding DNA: TGTGCCTGGAGTTCGCCGGGACTGCGAAATTCACCCCTCCACTTT.

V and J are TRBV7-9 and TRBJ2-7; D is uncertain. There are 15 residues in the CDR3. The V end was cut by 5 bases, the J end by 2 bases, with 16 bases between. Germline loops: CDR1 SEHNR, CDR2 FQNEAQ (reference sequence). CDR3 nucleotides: TGTGCCAGCAGCCCCCTTCTTTTGCGGACCTACGAGCAGTACTTC. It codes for CASSPLLLRTYEQYF.

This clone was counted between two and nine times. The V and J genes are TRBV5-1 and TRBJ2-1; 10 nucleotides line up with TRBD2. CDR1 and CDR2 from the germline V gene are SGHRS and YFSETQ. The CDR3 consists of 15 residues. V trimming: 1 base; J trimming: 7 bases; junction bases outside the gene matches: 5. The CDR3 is CASSLTSGINNEQFF. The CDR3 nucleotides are TGCGCCAGCAGCTTGACTAGCGGGATTAATAATGAGCAGTTCTTC.

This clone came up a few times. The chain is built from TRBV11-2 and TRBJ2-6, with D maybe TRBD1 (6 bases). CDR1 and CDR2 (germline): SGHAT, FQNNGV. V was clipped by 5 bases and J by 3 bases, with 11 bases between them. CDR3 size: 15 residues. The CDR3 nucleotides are TGTGCCAGCAGCCAGGGGTTTATTGGGGCCAACGTCCTGACTTTC. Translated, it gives CASSQGFIGANVLTF.

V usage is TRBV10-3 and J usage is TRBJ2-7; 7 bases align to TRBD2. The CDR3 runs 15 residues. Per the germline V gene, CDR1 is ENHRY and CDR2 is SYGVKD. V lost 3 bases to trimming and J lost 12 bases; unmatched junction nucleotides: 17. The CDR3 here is CAISDRGRAHFTGYF. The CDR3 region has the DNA TGTGCCATCAGTGACCGCGGGAGAGCACATTTTACGGGGTACTTC.

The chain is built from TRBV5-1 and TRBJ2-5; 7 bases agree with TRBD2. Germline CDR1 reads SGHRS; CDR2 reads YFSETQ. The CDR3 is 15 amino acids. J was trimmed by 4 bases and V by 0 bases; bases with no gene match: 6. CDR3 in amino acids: CASSLASLAVETQYF. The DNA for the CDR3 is TGCGCCAGCAGCTTGGCCAGTCTAGCGGTAGAGACCCAGTACTTC.

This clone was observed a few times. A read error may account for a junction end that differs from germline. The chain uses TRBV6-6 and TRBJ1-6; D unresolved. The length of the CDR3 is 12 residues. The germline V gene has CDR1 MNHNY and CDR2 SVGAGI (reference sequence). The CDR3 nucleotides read TGTGCCTGCAGATTTACAAACTCATGGCTCCACTTT. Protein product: CACRFTNSWLHF.

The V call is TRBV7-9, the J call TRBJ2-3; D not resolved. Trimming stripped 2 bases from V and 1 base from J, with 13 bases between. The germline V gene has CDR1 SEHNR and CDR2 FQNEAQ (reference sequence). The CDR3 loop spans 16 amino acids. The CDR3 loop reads CASSLLSSVGTDTQYF. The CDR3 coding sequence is TGTGCCAGCAGCTTACTCTCATCAGTCGGCACAGATACGCAGTATTTT.